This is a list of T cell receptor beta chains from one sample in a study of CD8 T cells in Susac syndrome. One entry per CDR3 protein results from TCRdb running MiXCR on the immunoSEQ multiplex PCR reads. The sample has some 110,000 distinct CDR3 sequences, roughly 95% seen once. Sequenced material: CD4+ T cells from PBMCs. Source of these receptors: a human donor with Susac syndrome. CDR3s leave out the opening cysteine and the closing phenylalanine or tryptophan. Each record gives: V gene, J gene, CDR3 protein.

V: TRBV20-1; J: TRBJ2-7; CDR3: SARGPGSSGRPSSYEQY
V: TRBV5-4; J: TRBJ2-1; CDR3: ASSLLSTSRSYNEQF
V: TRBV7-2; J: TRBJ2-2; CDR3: ASSLGGATGELF
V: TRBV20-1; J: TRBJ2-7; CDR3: SAWGGSSYEQY
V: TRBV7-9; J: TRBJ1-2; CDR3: ASSLGGQSYGYT
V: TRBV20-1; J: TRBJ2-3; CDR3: SASPGLGGNTQY
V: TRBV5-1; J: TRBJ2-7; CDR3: ASSLGLAGPGYEQY
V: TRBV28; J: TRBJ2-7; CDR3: ASSLGSQRAYEQY
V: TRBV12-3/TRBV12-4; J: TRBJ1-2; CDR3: ASSSDGHYGYT
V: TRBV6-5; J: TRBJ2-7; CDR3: ASSSPGLAGYEQY
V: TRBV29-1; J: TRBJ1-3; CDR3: STLEGSGNTIY
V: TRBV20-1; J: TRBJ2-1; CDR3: SARGVNEQF
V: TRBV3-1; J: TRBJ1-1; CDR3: ASSQDRRRAEAF
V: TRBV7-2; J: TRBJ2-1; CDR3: ASRTKPPGESSYNEQF
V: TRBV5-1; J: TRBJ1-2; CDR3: ASSLFGGLEDGYT
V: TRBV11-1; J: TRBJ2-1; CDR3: ASSIPGTGGNEQF
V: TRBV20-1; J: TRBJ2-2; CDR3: SARDLAVGGPGELF
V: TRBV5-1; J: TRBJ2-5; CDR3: ASSSQRSEETQY
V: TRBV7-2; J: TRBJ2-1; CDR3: ASSLEKAAYNEQF
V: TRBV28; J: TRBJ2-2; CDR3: ASSSLLAGGIGELF
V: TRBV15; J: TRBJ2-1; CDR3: ATSRLAHEQF
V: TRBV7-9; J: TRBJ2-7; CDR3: ASSFSGTGVLEQY
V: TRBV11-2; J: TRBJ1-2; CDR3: ASSLVSVNYGYT
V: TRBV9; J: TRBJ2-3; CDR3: ASSHGGGSTDTQY
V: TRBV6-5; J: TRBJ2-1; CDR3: ASSYSGAGEGIHEQF
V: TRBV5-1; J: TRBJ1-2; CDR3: ASSPGGPNYGYT
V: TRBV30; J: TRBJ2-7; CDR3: AWRQNRGGSEQY
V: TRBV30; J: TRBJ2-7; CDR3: AWRQQRLGEQY
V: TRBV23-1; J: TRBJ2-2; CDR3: ASGTNGELF
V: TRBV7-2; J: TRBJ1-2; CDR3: ASSSGTGQNGYT
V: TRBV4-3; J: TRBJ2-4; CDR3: ASSQEAERNKNIQY
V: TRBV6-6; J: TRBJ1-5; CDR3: ASSLGRDLNQPQH
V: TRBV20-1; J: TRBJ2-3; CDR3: SASLALSTDTQY
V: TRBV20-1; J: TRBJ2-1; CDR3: SASSGTSGSNEQF
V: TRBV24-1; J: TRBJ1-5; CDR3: ATSDPTGPEAQH
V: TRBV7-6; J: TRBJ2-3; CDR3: ASSPLDSGTDTQY
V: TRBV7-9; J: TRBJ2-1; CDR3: ASSIQGGGF
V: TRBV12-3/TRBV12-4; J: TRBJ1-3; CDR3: ASRLRGGGGNTIY
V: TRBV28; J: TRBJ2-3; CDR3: ASSSRKQGDTQY
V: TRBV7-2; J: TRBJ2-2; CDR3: ASSLSRDTGELF
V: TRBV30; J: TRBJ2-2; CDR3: AWSGRNTGELF
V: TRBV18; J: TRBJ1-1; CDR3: ASSRSDTREAF
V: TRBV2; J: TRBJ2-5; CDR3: ASRSTSSGETQY
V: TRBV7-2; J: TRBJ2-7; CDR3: ASSLDRGLYEQY
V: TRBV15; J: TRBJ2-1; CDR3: ATSRDLNEQF
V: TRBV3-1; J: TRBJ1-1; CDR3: ASSQAAGGGLNTEAF
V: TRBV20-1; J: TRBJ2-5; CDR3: SAQGVGETQY
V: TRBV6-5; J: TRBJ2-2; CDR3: ASRARPNTGELF
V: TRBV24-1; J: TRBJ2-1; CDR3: ATSDPRGTNEQF
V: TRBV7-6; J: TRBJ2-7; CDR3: ASSFRFGEIYEQY
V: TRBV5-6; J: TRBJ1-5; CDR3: ASSTRSGQPQH
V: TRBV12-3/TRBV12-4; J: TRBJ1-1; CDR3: ASRVRDSTEAF
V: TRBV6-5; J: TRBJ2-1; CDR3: ASSYRGNEQF
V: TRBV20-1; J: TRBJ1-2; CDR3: SATGTYGYT
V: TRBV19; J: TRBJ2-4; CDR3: ASSIIPAGGPPDIQY
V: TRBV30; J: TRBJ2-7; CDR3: ACFPRDSSYEQY
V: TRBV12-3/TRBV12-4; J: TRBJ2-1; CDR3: ASMLAAYNEQF